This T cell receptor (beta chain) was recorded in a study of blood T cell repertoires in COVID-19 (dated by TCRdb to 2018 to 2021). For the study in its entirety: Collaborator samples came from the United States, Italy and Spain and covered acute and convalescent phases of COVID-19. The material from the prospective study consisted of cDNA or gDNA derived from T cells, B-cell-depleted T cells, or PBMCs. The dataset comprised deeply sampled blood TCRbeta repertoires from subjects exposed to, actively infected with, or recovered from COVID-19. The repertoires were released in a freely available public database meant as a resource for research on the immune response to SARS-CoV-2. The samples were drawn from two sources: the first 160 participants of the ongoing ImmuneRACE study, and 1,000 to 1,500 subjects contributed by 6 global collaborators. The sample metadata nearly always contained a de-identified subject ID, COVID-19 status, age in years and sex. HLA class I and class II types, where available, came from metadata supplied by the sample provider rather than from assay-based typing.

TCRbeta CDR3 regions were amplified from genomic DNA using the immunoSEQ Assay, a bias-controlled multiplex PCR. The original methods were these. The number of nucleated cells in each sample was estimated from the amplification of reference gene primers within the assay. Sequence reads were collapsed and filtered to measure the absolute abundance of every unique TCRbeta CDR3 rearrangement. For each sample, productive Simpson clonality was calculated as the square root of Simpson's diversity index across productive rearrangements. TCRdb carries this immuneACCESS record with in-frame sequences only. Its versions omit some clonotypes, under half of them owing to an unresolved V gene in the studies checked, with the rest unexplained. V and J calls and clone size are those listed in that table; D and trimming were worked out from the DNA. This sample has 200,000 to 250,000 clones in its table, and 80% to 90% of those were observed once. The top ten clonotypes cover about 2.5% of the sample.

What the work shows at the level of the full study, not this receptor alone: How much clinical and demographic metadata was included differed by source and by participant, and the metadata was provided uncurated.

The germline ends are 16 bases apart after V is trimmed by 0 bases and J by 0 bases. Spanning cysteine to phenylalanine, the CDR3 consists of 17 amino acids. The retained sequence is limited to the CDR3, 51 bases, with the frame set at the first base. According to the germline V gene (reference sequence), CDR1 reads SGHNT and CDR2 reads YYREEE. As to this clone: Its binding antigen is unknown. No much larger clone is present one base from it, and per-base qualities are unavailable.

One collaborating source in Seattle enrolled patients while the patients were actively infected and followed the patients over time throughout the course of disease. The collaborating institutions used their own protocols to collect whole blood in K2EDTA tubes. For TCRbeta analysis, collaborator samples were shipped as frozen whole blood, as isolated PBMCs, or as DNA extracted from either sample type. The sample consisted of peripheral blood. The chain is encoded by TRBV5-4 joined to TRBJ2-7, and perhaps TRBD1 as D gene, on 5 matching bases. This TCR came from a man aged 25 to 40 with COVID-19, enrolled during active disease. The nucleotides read TGTGCCAGCAGCTTGGCCGGGCCGTGGGGCACCTCCTACGAGCAGTACTTC. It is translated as CASSLAGPWGTSYEQYF.